This is a list of T cell receptor beta chains from one sample in a study of blood T cell repertoires in COVID-19. The table came from immunoSEQ multiplex PCR; TCRdb's copy has only in-frame clones and leaves some out. The sample lists under 300,000 clones; roughly 84% were seen once. Sequenced material: peripheral blood. The receptors were sampled from a human donor with COVID-19, enrolled during active disease. The donor label of this sample is uncertain. CDR3s include the opening cysteine and the closing phenylalanine or tryptophan. Each record gives: D gene, clone size, J gene, V gene, CDR3 DNA, CDR3 protein. A D gene is named only where the DNA matches it firmly. Expanded clones are given a class, and other clones once, few, many or no size at all.

- - TRBJ1-1 TRBV3-1/TRBV3-2 TGTGCCAGCAGCCAAGTCAGGGTCTTGAACACTGAAGCTTTCTTT CASSQVRVLNTEAFF
TRBD1 - TRBJ2-2 TRBV11-2 TGTGCCAGCGGACAGGGGCGGAGGAGTACCGGGGAGCTGTTTTTT CASGQGRRSTGELFF
TRBD1 - TRBJ2-3 TRBV6-5 TGTGCCAGCCGCCGGGACAGGGGGATATTAGATACGCAGTATTTT CASRRDRGILDTQYF
TRBD2 few TRBJ2-3 TRBV27 TGTGCCAGCAGTATCGGGACTAGCGGCACAGATACGCAGTATTTT CASSIGTSGTDTQYF
- - TRBJ2-7 TRBV5-1 TGCGCCAGCAGCCGGGGGTCATACGAGCAGTACTTC CASSRGSYEQYF
TRBD1 - TRBJ1-4 TRBV11-2 TGTGCCAGCAGCTTTAGGGGACAGGGGGCCGAAAAACTGTTTTTT CASSFRGQGAEKLFF
- - TRBJ2-3 TRBV27 TGTGCCAGCAGTTTATCTACAGTTGATGCAGATACGCAGTATTTT CASSLSTVDADTQYF
- - TRBJ2-7 TRBV5-8 TGTGCCAGCAGCCCGATGTGGGGAGCCTACGAGCAGTACTTC CASSPMWGAYEQYF
- - TRBJ2-7 TRBV4-3 TGCGCCAGCAGCCTTCAACAGGGTACCGAGCAGTACTTC CASSLQQGTEQYF
TRBD2 - TRBJ2-1 TRBV18 TGTGCCAGCTCATCAACTAGCGGGAGGGTTAATGAGCAGTTCTTC CASSSTSGRVNEQFF
- once TRBJ1-2 TRBV3-1/TRBV3-2 TGTGCCAGCAGCCCAACCGGGACAAGATATAACTATGGCTACACCTTC CASSPTGTRYNYGYTF
TRBD2 - TRBJ2-5 TRBV7-2 TGTGCCAGCAGCTTCCCGGGGGGAGAGACCCAGTACTTC CASSFPGGETQYF
TRBD1 once TRBJ2-3 TRBV30 TGTGCCGGGGTCCCGGACAGGGAGACAGATACGCAGTATTTT CAGVPDRETDTQYF
TRBD1 - TRBJ2-5 TRBV16 TGTGCCAGCAGCCTCAGCCGGGACAGGGGGACCCAGTACTTC CASSLSRDRGTQYF
- - TRBJ1-2 TRBV18 TGTGCCAGCTCACCTCCCGTAAGGGGGGGCGGCTACACCTTC CASSPPVRGGGYTF
- many TRBJ2-6 TRBV7-6 TGTGCCAGCAGCTTACGGAGTCTTAGTGAGGCTGGGGCCAACGTCCTGACTTTC CASSLRSLSEAGANVLTF
TRBD1 - TRBJ2-5 TRBV27 TGTGCCAGCAGTCCAGGGACAGGGTCCTCCAGGGGGGCCCAGTACTTC CASSPGTGSSRGAQYF